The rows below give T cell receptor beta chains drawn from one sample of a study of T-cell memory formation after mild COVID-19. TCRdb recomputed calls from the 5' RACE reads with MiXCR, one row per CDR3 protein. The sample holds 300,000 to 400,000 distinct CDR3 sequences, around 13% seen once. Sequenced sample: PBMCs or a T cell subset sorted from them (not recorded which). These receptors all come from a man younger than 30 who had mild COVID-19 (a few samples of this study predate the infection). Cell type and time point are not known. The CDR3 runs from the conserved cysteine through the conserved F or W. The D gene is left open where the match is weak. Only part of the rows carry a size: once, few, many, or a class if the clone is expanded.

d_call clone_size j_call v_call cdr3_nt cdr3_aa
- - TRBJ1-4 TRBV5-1 TGCGCCAGCAGAAGTGAGGGTATGAGGGAAAAACTGTTTTTT CASRSEGMREKLFF
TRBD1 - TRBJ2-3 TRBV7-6 TGTGCCAGCAGTCAAACGAGGACAGGGTCAGATACGCAGTATTTT CASSQTRTGSDTQYF
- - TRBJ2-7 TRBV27 TGTGCCAGCAGTTTCAACAAGGGGTTTGAGCAGTACTTC CASSFNKGFEQYF
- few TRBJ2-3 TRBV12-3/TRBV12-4 TGTGCCAGCAGATCGTCTGCAGGGCCTCGGGATACGCAGTATTTT CASRSSAGPRDTQYF
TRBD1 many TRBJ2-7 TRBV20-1 TGCAGTGCTCCCCCAGGGGGCGCTCATTACGAGCAGTACTTC CSAPPGGAHYEQYF
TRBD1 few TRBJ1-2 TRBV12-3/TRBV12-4 TGTGCCACCGGACAGGTTGCACGGAACTATGGCTACACCTTC CATGQVARNYGYTF
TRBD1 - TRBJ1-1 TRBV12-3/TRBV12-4 TGTGCCAGCAGTCGGACAGGGGCGAACACTGAAGCTTTCTTT CASSRTGANTEAFF
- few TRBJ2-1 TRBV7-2 TGTGCCAGCAGCTTATGGGCCAGCCCGAATGAGCAGTTCTTC CASSLWASPNEQFF
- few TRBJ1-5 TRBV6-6 TGTGCCAGCTGCAGGGACCTCAATCAGCCCCAGCATTTT CASCRDLNQPQHF
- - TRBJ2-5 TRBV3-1 TGTGCCAGCAGCCAGGTGCGAGAAAAGTACTTC CASSQVREKYF
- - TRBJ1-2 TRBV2 TGTGCCAGCAGCCCCCCAGGGGCAGGCGGCTACACCTTC CASSPPGAGGYTF
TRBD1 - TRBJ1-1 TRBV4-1 TGCGCCAGCAGCCAGGACGGGACAGACGAGAACACTGAAGCTTTCTTT CASSQDGTDENTEAFF
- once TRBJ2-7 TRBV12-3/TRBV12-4 TGTGCCAGCGGCCGGGACCCTTCCTACGAGCAGTACTTC CASGRDPSYEQYF
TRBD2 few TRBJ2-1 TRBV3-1 TGTGCCAGCAGCCTCCTTCGGGCGGGGGGGATGAATGAGCAGTTCTTC CASSLLRAGGMNEQFF
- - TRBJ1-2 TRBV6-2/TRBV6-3 TGTGCCAGCAGACGTTTGGGGGCCGAACACTATGGCTACACCTTC CASRRLGAEHYGYTF
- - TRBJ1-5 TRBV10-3 TGTGCCATCAGTGAGTCGACGGGGAGGGGTCAGCCCCAGCATTTT CAISESTGRGQPQHF
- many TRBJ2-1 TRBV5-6 TGTGCCAGCAGCCCCAGGGCCATAGTTAACCATGAGCAGTTCTTC CASSPRAIVNHEQFF
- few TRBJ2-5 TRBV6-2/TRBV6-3 TGTGCCAGCAGTTACTCGGGGGGGACCCAGTACTTC CASSYSGGTQYF
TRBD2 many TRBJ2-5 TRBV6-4 TGTGCCAGCATCGTGGCTAGCGGGGCGCAAGAGACCCAGTACTTC CASIVASGAQETQYF
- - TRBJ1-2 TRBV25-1 TGTGCCAGCAGCTCGACAGGCCGGGGGTTTGGCTACACCTTC CASSSTGRGFGYTF
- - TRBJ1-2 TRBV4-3 TGCGCCAGCAGCCAACCCGACAGGCTTTATGGCTACACCTTC CASSQPDRLYGYTF
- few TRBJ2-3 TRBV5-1 TGCGCCAGCAGCTTGTTCCCAGCAGATACGCAGTATTTT CASSLFPADTQYF
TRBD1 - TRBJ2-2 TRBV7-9 TGTGCCAGCACCTTGGGACAGGGTTTGCCCGGGGAGCTGTTTTTT CASTLGQGLPGELFF